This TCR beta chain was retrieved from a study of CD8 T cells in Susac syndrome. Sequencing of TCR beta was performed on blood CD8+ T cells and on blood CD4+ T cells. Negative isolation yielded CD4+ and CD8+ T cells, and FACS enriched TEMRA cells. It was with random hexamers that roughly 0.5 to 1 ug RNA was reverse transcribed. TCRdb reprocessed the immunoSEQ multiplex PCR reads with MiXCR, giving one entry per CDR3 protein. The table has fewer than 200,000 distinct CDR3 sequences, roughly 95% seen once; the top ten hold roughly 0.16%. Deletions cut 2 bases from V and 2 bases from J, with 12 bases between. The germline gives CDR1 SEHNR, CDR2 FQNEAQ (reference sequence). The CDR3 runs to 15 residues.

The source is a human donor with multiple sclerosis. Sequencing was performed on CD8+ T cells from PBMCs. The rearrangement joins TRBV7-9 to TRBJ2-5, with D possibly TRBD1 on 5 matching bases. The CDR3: CASSLIQGWQETQYF. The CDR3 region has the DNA TGTGCCAGCAGCTTAATCCAGGGTTGGCAAGAGACCCAGTACTTC.